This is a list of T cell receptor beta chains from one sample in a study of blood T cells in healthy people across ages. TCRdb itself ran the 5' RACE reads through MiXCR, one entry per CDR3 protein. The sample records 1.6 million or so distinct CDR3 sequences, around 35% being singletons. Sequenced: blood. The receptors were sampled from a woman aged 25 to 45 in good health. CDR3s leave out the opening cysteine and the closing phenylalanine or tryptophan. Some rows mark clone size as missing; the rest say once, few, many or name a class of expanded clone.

CDR3aa: SARDRAASGLGSDTQY; abundance: few; j_gene: TRBJ2-3; v_gene: TRBV20-1
CDR3aa: ASSPGQGAQY; abundance: few; j_gene: TRBJ2-7; v_gene: TRBV28
CDR3aa: ASSLSGSHNEQF; abundance: many; j_gene: TRBJ2-1; v_gene: TRBV5-1
CDR3aa: SVSFGGTVYGYT; abundance: many; j_gene: TRBJ1-2; v_gene: TRBV29-1
CDR3aa: ASSCPGQGYNEQY; abundance: NA; j_gene: NA; v_gene: TRBV7-2
CDR3aa: ASSYGTGVQY; abundance: NA; j_gene: TRBJ2-7; v_gene: TRBV3-1
CDR3aa: ASSSERGNEQF; abundance: many; j_gene: TRBJ2-1; v_gene: TRBV7-3
CDR3aa: ASSYSNRGRFGQPQH; abundance: NA; j_gene: TRBJ1-5; v_gene: TRBV6-6
CDR3aa: ASSPATGDQPQH; abundance: once; j_gene: TRBJ1-5; v_gene: TRBV5-1
CDR3aa: SAGDLVPRRETQY; abundance: once; j_gene: TRBJ2-5; v_gene: TRBV20-1
CDR3aa: ASSSNSGDNYGYT; abundance: few; j_gene: TRBJ1-2; v_gene: TRBV7-9
CDR3aa: ASSRLRVTSGGAADTQY; abundance: NA; j_gene: TRBJ2-3; v_gene: TRBV4-1